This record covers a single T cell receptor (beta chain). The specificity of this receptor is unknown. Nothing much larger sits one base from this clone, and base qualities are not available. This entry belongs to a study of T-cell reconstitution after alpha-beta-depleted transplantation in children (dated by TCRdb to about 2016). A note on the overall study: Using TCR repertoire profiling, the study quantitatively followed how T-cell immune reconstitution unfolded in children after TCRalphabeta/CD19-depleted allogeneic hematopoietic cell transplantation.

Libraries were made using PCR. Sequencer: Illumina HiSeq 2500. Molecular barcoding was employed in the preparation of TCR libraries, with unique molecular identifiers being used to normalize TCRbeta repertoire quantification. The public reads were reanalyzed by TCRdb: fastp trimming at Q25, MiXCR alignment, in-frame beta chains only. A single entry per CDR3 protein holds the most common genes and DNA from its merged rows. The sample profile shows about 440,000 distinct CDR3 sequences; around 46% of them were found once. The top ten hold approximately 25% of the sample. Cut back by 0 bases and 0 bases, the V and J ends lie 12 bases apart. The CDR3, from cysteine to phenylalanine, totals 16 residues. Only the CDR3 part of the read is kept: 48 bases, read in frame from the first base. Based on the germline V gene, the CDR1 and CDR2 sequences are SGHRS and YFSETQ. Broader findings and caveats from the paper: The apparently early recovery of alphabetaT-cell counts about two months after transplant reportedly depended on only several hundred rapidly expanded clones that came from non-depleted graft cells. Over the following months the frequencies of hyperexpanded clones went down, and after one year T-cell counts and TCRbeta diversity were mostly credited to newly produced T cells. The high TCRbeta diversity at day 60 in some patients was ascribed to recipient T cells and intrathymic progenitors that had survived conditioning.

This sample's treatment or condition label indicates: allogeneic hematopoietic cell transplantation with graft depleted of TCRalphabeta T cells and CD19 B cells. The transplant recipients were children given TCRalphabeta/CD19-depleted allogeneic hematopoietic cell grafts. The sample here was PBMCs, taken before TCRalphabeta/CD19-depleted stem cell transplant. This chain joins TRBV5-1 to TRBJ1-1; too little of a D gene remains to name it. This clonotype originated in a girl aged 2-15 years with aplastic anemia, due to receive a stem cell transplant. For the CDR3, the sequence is CASSLVGSIMNTEAFF. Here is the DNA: TGCGCCAGCAGCTTGGTTGGGTCCATCATGAACACTGAAGCTTTCTTT.